The T cell receptor (beta chain) described here comes from a study of blood T cell repertoires in COVID-19. Study information: Acute and convalescent COVID-19 specimens originated in the United States, Italy and Spain. From T cells, B-cell-depleted T cells, or PBMCs came the material, which was cDNA or gDNA.

V was clipped by 4 bases and J by 5 bases; unmatched bases: 6. CDR1 and CDR2 (germline): MDHEN, SYDVKM. This CDR3 has 15 amino acids. This table comes from immunoSEQ multiplex PCR, and its TCRdb copy is limited to in-frame clones, with some not included. The repertoire consists of 300,000 to 450,000 clones, with approximately 81% occurring once and the leading ten covering roughly 3.7%. The count of this clone is one. The sequence came from a young woman with acute or convalescent COVID-19. The chain recombines TRBV28 with TRBJ2-7, with 12 nucleotides matching TRBD1. Sequences were obtained from peripheral blood. The CDR3 DNA follows: TGTGCCAGCAGTTATTGGGGACAGGGGGCGCACGAGCAGTACTTC. Encoded protein: CASSYWGQGAHEQYF.